The present T cell receptor (beta chain) was sequenced within a study of spatial heterogeneity in lung cancer. Findings of the study overall: Mutation tallies in tumors tracked expanded intratumoral alpha and beta TCR counts.

The junction had 9 bases not matched to a gene; V was cut back by 4 bases and J by 0 bases. Germline V gene lookup returns CDR1 SGHRS and CDR2 YFSETQ. The CDR3 covers 18 residues. TCRdb ran MiXCR on the 5' RACE reads and lists one entry per CDR3 protein. The table has around 16,000 distinct CDR3 sequences, about 6.7% seen once. The time point is: sample taken at primary tumor resection. The donor group consisted of roughly 70 patients who had untreated, early-stage non-small cell lung cancer. The authors sequenced whole RNA from tumor, nontumor lung or frozen PBMC without sorting. By proportion, this clonotype is medium-sized. The target antigen is unknown. The library was built for alpha chains, so this beta chain is an off-target read and its size means little.

The clonotype was recovered from a female donor with early-stage non-small cell lung cancer. The sequences come from lung tumor tissue, collected at surgery. The chain combines TRBV5-1 with TRBJ2-3; 12 nucleotides match TRBD2. The CDR3 region is CASSILGTSGPSTDTQYF. CDR3 in DNA: TGCGCCAGCAGCATTCTCGGGACTAGCGGGCCTAGCACAGATACGCAGTATTTT. The full variable domain, completed using reference TRBV5-1 and TRBJ2-3, is KAGVTQTPRYLIKTRGQQVTLSCSPISGHRSVSWYQQTPGQGLQFLFEYFSETQRNKGNFPGRFSGRQFSNSRSEMNVSTLELGDSALYLCASSILGTSGPSTDTQYFGPGTRLTVL.